A few counts support the clone carrying this TCR beta chain. These data are taken from a study of blood T cell repertoires in COVID-19. Study context: Acute-phase and convalescent COVID-19 samples originated in the United States, Italy and Spain. T cells, B-cell-depleted T cells, or PBMCs supplied cDNA or gDNA.

Trimming left V 4 bases short and J 7 bases short, with 8 bases between. Per the germline V gene, CDR1 is LGHNT and CDR2 is FRNRAP. CDR3 length: 11 amino acids. A Seattle source enrolled patients during active infection and followed them longitudinally. How the authors handled the data: Amplification of reference gene primers provided the estimated nucleated cell counts. Sequencing was performed with immunoSEQ multiplex PCR; in TCRdb, only in-frame clones are kept and a portion is missing. The DNA was the basis for D and trimming; V, J and clone size are from that table. The profile covers over 70,000 clones, with around 77% appearing a single time and about 2.1% taken by the ten largest.

The V gene is TRBV12-5, the J gene TRBJ2-7, with a tentative D call TRBD2 (5 bases). The TCR comes from a man in his 70s with COVID-19, enrolled during active disease. Input material: peripheral blood. The CDR3 is CASGSGFEQYF. CDR3 coding DNA: TGTGCTAGTGGTTCGGGGTTTGAGCAGTACTTC.